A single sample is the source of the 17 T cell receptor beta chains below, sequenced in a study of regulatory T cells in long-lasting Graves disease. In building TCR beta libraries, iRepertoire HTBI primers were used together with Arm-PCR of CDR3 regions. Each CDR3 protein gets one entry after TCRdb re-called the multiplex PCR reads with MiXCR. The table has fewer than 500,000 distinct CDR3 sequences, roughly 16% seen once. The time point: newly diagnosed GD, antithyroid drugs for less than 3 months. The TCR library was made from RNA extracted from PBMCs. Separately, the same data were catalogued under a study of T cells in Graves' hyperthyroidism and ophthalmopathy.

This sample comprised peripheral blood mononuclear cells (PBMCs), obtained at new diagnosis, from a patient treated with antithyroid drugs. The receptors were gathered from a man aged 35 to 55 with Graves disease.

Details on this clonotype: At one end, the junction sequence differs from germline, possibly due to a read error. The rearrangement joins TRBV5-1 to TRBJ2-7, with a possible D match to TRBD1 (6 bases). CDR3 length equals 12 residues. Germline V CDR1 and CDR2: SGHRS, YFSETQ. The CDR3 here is CASSVDRHEQHF. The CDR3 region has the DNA TGCGCCAGCAGCGTGGACAGACACGAGCAGCACTTC.

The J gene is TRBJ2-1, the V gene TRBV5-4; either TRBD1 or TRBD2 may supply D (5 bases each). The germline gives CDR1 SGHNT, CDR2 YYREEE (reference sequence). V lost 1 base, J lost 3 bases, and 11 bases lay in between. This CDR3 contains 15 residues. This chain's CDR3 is CASSLHGALYNEQFF. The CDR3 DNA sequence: TGTGCCAGCAGCTTGCACGGGGCCCTCTACAATGAGCAGTTCTTC.

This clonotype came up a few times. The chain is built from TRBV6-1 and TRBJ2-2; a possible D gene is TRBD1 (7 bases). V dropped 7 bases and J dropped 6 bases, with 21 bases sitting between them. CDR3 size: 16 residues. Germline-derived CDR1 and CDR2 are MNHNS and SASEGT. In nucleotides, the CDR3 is TGTGCCAGCACCCGAGAGGCAGGGGGAGGATCCGGGGAGCTGTTTTTT. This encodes CASTREAGGGSGELFF.

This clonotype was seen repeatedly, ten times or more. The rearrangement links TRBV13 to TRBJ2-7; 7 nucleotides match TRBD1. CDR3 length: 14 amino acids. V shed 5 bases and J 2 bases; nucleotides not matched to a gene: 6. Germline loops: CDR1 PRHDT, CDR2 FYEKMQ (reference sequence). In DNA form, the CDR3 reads TGTGCCAGCAGCAAGGGACAGCTAGCCTACGAGCAGTACTTC. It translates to CASSKGQLAYEQYF.

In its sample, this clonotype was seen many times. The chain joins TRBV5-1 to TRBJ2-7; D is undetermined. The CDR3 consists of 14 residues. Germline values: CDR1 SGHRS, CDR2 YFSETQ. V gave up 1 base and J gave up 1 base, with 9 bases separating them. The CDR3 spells CASSLRIQSYEQYF. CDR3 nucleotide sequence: TGCGCCAGCAGCTTGAGGATCCAGTCCTACGAGCAGTACTTC.

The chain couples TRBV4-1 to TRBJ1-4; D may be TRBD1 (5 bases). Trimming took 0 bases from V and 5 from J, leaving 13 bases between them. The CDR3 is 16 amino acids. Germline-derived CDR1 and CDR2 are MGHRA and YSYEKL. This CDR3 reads CASSQDGTGRNEKLFF. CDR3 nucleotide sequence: TGCGCCAGCAGCCAAGATGGCACAGGCCGGAATGAAAAACTGTTTTTT.

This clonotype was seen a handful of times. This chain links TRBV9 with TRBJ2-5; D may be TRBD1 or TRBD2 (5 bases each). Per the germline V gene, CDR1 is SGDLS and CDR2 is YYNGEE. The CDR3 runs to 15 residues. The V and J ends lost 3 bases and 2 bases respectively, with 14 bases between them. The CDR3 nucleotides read TGTGCCAGCAGCGCGCACCGGGGACGACAAGAGACCCAGTACTTC. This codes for CASSAHRGRQETQYF. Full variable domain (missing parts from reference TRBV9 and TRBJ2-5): DSGVTQTPKHLITATGQRVTLRCSPRSGDLSVYWYQQSLDQGLQFLIQYYNGEERAKGNILERFSAQQFPDLHSELNLSSLELGDSALYFCASSAHRGRQETQYFGPGTRLLVL.

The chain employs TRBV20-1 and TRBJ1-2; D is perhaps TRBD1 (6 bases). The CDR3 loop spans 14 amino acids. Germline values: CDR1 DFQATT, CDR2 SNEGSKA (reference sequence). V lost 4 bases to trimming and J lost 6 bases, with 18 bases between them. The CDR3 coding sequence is TGCAGTGCTAATGCCCTGGACAGATCCCATGGCTACACCTTC. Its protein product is CSANALDRSHGYTF.

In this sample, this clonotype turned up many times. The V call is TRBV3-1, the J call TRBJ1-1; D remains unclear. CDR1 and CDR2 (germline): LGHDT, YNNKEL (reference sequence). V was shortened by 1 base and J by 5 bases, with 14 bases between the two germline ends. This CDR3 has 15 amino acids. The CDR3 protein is CASSQAEGLGTEAFF. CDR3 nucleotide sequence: TGTGCCAGCAGCCAAGCTGAGGGATTGGGTACTGAAGCTTTCTTT.

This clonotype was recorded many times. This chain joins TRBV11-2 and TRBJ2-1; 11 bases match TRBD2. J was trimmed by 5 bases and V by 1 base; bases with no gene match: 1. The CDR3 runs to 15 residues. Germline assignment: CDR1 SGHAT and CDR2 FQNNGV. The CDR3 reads CASSLGLAGNNEQFF. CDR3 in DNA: TGTGCCAGCAGCTTAGGACTAGCGGGAAACAATGAGCAGTTCTTC.

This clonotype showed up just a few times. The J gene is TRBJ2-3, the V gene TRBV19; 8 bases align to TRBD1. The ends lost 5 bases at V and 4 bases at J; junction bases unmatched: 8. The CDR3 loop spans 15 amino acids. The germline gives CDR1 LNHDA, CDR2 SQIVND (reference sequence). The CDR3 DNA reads TGTGCCAGTAGTCCACCGGGACAGGCGGCAGATACGCAGTATTTT. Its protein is CASSPPGQAADTQYF. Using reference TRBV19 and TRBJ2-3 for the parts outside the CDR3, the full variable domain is DGGITQSPKYLFRKEGQNVTLSCEQNLNHDAMYWYRQDPGQGLRLIYYSQIVNDFQKGDIAEGYSVSREKKESFPLTVTSAQKNPTAFYLCASSPPGQAADTQYFGPGTRLTVL.

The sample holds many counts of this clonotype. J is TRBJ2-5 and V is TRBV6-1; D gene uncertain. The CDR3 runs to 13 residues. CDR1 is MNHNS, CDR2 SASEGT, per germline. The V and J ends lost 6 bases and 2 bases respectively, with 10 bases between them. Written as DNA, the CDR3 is TGTGCCAGCAGGAAAGACGGGCAAGAGACCCAGTACTTC. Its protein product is CASRKDGQETQYF.

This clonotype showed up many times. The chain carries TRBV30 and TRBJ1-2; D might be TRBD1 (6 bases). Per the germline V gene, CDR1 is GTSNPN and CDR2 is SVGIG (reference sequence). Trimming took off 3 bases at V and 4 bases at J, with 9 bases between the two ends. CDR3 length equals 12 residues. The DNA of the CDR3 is TGTGCCTGGAGCAGGGGAGGCTATGGCTACACCTTC. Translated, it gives CAWSRGGYGYTF.

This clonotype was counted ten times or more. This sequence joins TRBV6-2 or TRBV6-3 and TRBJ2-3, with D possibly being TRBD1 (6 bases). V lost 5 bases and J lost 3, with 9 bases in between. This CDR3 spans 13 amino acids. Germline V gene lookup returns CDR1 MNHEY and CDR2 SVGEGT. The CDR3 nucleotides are TGTGCCAGCAGTGGGACATTTACAGATACGCAGTATTTT. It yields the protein CASSGTFTDTQYF.

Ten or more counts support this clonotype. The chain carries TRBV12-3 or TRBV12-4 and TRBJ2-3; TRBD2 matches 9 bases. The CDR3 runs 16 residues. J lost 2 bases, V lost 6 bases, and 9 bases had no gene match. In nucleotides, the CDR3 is TGTGCCAGCAGCCCTCGACTAGCGGCCCCCACAGATACGCAGTATTTT. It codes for CASSPRLAAPTDTQYF.

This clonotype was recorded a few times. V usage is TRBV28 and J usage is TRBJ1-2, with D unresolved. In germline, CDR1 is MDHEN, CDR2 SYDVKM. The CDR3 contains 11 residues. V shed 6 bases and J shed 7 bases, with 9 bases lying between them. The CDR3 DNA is TGTGCCAGCAGCGGACTGAGTGGCTACACCTTC. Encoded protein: CASSGLSGYTF.

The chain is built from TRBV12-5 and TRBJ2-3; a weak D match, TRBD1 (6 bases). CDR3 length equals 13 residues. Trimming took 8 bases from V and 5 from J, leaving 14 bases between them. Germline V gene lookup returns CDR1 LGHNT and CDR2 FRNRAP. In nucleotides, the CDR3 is TGTGCTAGTTTACAGGGACGGGAAGATACGCAGTATTTT. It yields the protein CASLQGREDTQYF.